These T cell receptor beta chains were read from a single sample in a study of T-cell reconstitution after alpha-beta-depleted transplantation in children. TCRdb processed the PCR reads anew with MiXCR; each CDR3 protein has one entry. The table records 250,000 to 300,000 distinct CDR3 sequences, more than 9% of them present only once. Sequenced here: peripheral blood, sampled 180 days after TCRalphabeta/CD19-depleted stem cell transplant. These receptors were obtained from a male patient aged 2 to 9 who had a stem cell transplant for chronic granulomatous disease, so the T cells may come from the graft donor. Both conserved end residues are part of each CDR3. A D gene is named only where the DNA matches it firmly.

CDR3 protein	J gene	D gene	V gene
CASSYASYQPQHF	TRBJ1-5	NA	TRBV12-3/TRBV12-4
CASSRGASDGYTF	TRBJ1-2	NA	TRBV9
CASSQGDRVNEKLFF	TRBJ1-4	TRBD1	TRBV3-1
CASSLIRTGIETEAFF	TRBJ1-1	TRBD1	TRBV5-1
CAISEPLGLAGFNEQFF	TRBJ2-1	TRBD2	TRBV10-3
CASSSNSGGKDEQFF	TRBJ2-1	TRBD2	TRBV13
CASSQDRGIGWTQYF	TRBJ2-5	NA	TRBV3-1
CASSPAGQSDQPQHF	TRBJ1-5	TRBD1	TRBV23-1
CSVLQGTLAKNIQYF	TRBJ2-4	NA	TRBV29-1
CASSGDSRQETQYF	TRBJ2-5	TRBD1	TRBV25-1
CASSLRLAGYEQYF	TRBJ2-7	TRBD2	TRBV28
CSALVLYEQYF	TRBJ2-7	NA	TRBV20-1
CASSPPRGSGTYEQYF	TRBJ2-7	TRBD2	TRBV12-3/TRBV12-4
CASSSVNTEAFF	TRBJ1-1	NA	TRBV3-1
CASSRRYEQFF	TRBJ2-1	NA	TRBV7-2
CASTPQRTNTGELFF	TRBJ2-2	NA	TRBV11-2
CAISELPYEQYF	TRBJ2-7	NA	TRBV10-3
CSAYIGVYGYTF	TRBJ1-2	NA	TRBV20-1
CASSFWTGDPGELFF	TRBJ2-2	TRBD1	TRBV27
CARFPGQRYEQFF	TRBJ2-1	NA	TRBV6-9
CASSFSGSSYNEQFF	TRBJ2-1	TRBD2	TRBV27
CSVDRLAVYNEQFF	TRBJ2-1	TRBD2	TRBV29-1
CASSLQVPQLNYNEQFF	TRBJ2-1	NA	TRBV7-2
CSARDLRLPENEQFF	TRBJ2-1	NA	TRBV20-1
CASSRGDRYEQYF	TRBJ2-7	NA	TRBV10-2
CASSLGEYTEAFF	TRBJ1-1	NA	TRBV5-1
CASSLMGRDTEAFF	TRBJ1-1	NA	TRBV5-1
CASSFRDSNTEAFF	TRBJ1-1	NA	TRBV7-8
CASSQDGAGDTDTQYF	TRBJ2-3	TRBD2	TRBV4-3
CASSSWTSNEQFF	TRBJ2-1	NA	TRBV6-5
CASIGWGVPTDTQYF	TRBJ2-3	NA	TRBV25-1
CASSFWGGPNDTQYF	TRBJ2-3	NA	TRBV28
CSAYGGVKHEQYF	TRBJ2-7	TRBD2	TRBV29-1
CASSEYTNTEAFF	TRBJ1-1	NA	TRBV25-1
CASVLSRGGNSPLHF	TRBJ1-6	TRBD1	TRBV2
CASSLATVTNSPLHF	TRBJ1-6	NA	TRBV7-8
CASDTRAEGYNEQFF	TRBJ2-1	NA	TRBV12-3/TRBV12-4
CASSPTSGVGFGYTF	TRBJ1-2	NA	TRBV5-1
CASSQEVQYNEQFF	TRBJ2-1	NA	TRBV4-3
CAISEGVPNSPLHF	TRBJ1-6	NA	TRBV10-3
CASSPTGLLKFYNEQFF	TRBJ2-1	NA	TRBV28
CASSLLGGDTGELFF	TRBJ2-2	TRBD2	TRBV5-5